A selection of T cell receptor beta chains follows, all from one sample in a study of shared clonotypes between healthy human individuals. The protocol was immunoSEQ multiplex PCR, while the TCRdb copy is restricted to in-frame clones and leaves out a portion. The top ten hold less than 0.35% of the sample, which has roughly 600,000 clones, nearly 98% seen once. Input material: naive CD8+ T cells sorted from blood. These receptors all stem from a man under 40 in good health. Both conserved end residues are part of each CDR3. The order of the fields is clone size, D gene, J gene, V gene, CDR3 protein, CDR3 DNA. D genes are given only for firm matches. Some rows mark clone size as missing; the rest say once, few, many or name a class of expanded clone.

>.|.|TRBJ2-6|TRBV7-9
CASTPWTAHVLTF
TGTGCCAGCACCCCGTGGACGGCTCACGTCCTGACTTTC
>once|.|TRBJ2-3|TRBV29-1
CSVGDLMAVEDTQYF
TGCAGCGTTGGGGACCTAATGGCGGTAGAGGATACGCAGTATTTT
>once|.|TRBJ2-7|TRBV28
CAIGSVTYEQYF
TGTGCGATTGGTAGCGTAACCTACGAGCAGTACTTC
>.|TRBD1|TRBJ2-1|TRBV7-9
CASSLVQGLYNEQFF
TGTGCCAGCAGCTTAGTACAGGGGCTCTACAATGAGCAGTTCTTC
>.|.|TRBJ1-1|TRBV28
CASSTGRAMNTEAFF
TGTGCCAGCAGCACAGGGAGGGCCATGAACACTGAAGCTTTCTTT
>.|TRBD2|TRBJ2-3|TRBV28
CASSFRTSGTDTQYF
TGTGCCAGCAGTTTCAGGACTAGCGGCACAGATACGCAGTATTTT
>.|.|TRBJ2-5|TRBV7-9
CASSFRARPGRVNTETQYF
TGTGCCAGCAGCTTTCGGGCGCGCCCTGGACGGGTAAATACAGAGACCCAGTACTTC
>.|.|TRBJ2-5|TRBV4-1
CASSPREAETQYF
TGCGCCAGCAGCCCTCGCGAGGCAGAGACCCAGTACTTC
>.|.|TRBJ2-7|TRBV28
CASSPPPTYEQYF
TGTGCCAGCAGTCCCCCACCCACCTACGAGCAGTACTTC
>.|.|TRBJ1-2|TRBV6-5
CASSLGRQNYGYTF
TGTGCCAGCAGCTTGGGACGGCAGAACTATGGCTACACCTTC
>.|TRBD2|TRBJ2-1|TRBV7-9
CASSLGQREGQFF
TGTGCCAGCAGCTTAGGCCAGCGGGAGGGCCAGTTCTTC
>.|.|TRBJ2-7|TRBV7-9
CASSTNHGTDSSYEQYF
TGTGCCAGCAGCACTAACCACGGGACGGATTCCTCCTACGAGCAGTACTTC
>.|.|TRBJ2-3|TRBV27
CASSLGFYMPDTQYF
TGTGCCAGCAGTTTAGGATTCTATATGCCAGATACGCAGTATTTT
>.|TRBD2|TRBJ2-1|TRBV2
CASKTAGVMGEQFF
TGTGCCAGCAAGACAGCGGGAGTTATGGGTGAGCAGTTCTTC
>.|.|TRBJ2-7|TRBV27
CASSFLGEAYEQYF
TGTGCCAGCAGTTTTTTGGGCGAGGCCTACGAGCAGTACTTC
>.|.|TRBJ2-5|TRBV11-2
CASSSSRYGGRETQYF
TGTGCCAGCAGCTCCTCCCGTTATGGGGGGCGGGAGACCCAGTACTTC
>.|.|TRBJ2-7|TRBV27
CASSTLDLGDYSPYEQYF
TGTGCCAGCAGTACGCTGGACTTGGGCGACTACTCTCCCTACGAGCAGTACTTC
>.|.|TRBJ2-1|TRBV4-1
CASSQGPGASSYNEQFF
TGCGCCAGCAGCCAAGGACCAGGGGCGAGCTCCTACAATGAGCAGTTCTTC
>.|TRBD1|TRBJ1-4|TRBV30
CAWSFGQGDEKLFF
TGTGCCTGGAGTTTCGGACAGGGGGATGAAAAACTGTTTTTT
>.|.|TRBJ1-1|TRBV5-5
CASSLDTYTEAFF
TGTGCCAGCAGCTTGGACACTTACACTGAAGCTTTCTTT
>.|TRBD2|TRBJ2-7|TRBV6-5
CASSGLAGGGEQYF
TGTGCCAGCAGTGGACTAGCGGGAGGTGGCGAGCAGTACTTC
>.|.|TRBJ2-3|TRBV7-9
CASIVRDGFTDTQYF
TGTGCCAGCATCGTAAGGGACGGTTTCACAGATACGCAGTATTTT
>.|.|TRBJ2-7|TRBV18
CASSPSVRRNYEQYF
TGTGCCAGCTCACCGTCGGTTCGGAGAAACTACGAGCAGTACTTC
>.|.|TRBJ2-7|TRBV5-1
CASSLDSYLDYEQYF
TGCGCCAGCAGCCTTGACAGTTACCTAGACTACGAGCAGTACTTC
>.|.|TRBJ1-1|TRBV29-1
CSVEPSSTPEAFF
TGCAGCGTTGAACCAAGTTCGACTCCCGAAGCTTTCTTT
>.|.|TRBJ1-5|TRBV5-6
CASSLGGTSNQPQHF
TGTGCCAGCAGCTTGGGGGGAACGAGCAATCAGCCCCAGCATTTT
>.|TRBD2|TRBJ2-7|TRBV7-7
CASSLRGDHEQYF
TGTGCCAGCAGCTTACGGGGGGACCACGAGCAGTACTTC
>.|TRBD2|TRBJ2-5|TRBV28
CASSKLAGGALIETQYF
TGTGCCAGCAGTAAGCTAGCGGGAGGGGCCCTAATAGAGACCCAGTACTTC
>.|TRBD1|TRBJ2-5|TRBV6-1
CASRGTEGYQETQYF
TGTGCCAGCAGAGGGACAGAGGGTTACCAAGAGACCCAGTACTTC
>once|.|TRBJ2-5|TRBV9
CASSGISQETQYF
TGTGCCAGCAGCGGGATATCCCAAGAGACCCAGTACTTC
>.|.|TRBJ2-2|TRBV29-1
CSVEESDTGELFF
TGCAGCGTTGAAGAATCAGACACCGGGGAGCTGTTTTTT
>once|.|TRBJ2-3|TRBV9
CASSPDTQYF
TGTGCCAGCAGCCCAGATACGCAGTATTTT
>.|TRBD2|TRBJ2-7|TRBV29-1
CSVVGRESITYEQYF
TGCAGCGTTGTAGGGCGGGAGAGTATCACCTACGAGCAGTACTTC
>.|TRBD1|TRBJ1-1|TRBV4-1
CASSQEQGYTEAFF
TGCGCCAGCAGCCAAGAACAGGGGTACACTGAAGCTTTCTTT
>.|TRBD1|TRBJ1-2|TRBV29-1
CSVRQGAIDGYTF
TGCAGCGTTCGGCAGGGGGCTATAGATGGCTACACCTTC
>.|TRBD2|TRBJ2-7|TRBV7-2
CASSKAAGVSYEQYF
TGTGCCAGCAGTAAAGCTGCGGGAGTTTCCTACGAGCAGTACTTC
>.|TRBD1|TRBJ1-2|TRBV9
CASSGLGTGADYGYTF
TGTGCCAGCAGCGGGCTCGGGACAGGGGCGGACTATGGCTACACCTTC
>.|.|TRBJ2-7|TRBV29-1
CSVEDRTPDRGPLSYEQYF
TGCAGCGTTGAAGATAGAACCCCGGACAGAGGCCCGCTTTCGTACGAGCAGTACTTC
>.|.|TRBJ2-3|TRBV19
CASSPRVLGTDTQYF
TGTGCCAGTAGCCCCAGGGTGCTTGGCACAGATACGCAGTATTTT
>.|.|TRBJ2-7|TRBV4-1
CASSQTTGAPSEQYF
TGCGCCAGCAGCCAGACGACAGGAGCCCCCTCCGAGCAGTACTTC
>.|TRBD2|TRBJ2-1|TRBV7-8
CASSLDTSGRFYNEQFF
TGTGCCAGCAGCTTAGACACTAGCGGGAGGTTCTACAATGAGCAGTTCTTC
>.|TRBD2|TRBJ2-7|TRBV7-6
CASSDSGSYEQYF
TGTGCCAGCAGCGATAGCGGGAGTTACGAGCAGTACTTC
>once|.|TRBJ2-5|TRBV27
CASSFLGSETQYF
TGTGCCAGCAGTTTTTTGGGATCCGAGACCCAGTACTTC
>.|TRBD2|TRBJ2-5|TRBV7-9
CASSPREVETQYF
TGTGCCAGCAGCCCCCGGGAGGTTGAGACCCAGTACTTC
>.|.|TRBJ1-4|TRBV13
CASSSDRTEGELFF
TGTGCCAGCAGTTCGGACCGCACTGAAGGAGAACTGTTTTTT
>.|TRBD2|TRBJ2-2|TRBV5-4
CASSWWEGTGELFF
TGTGCCAGCAGCTGGTGGGAGGGGACCGGGGAGCTGTTTTTT
>.|TRBD1|TRBJ2-1|TRBV5-4
CASSSPGQGDEQFF
TGTGCCAGCAGTTCACCGGGACAGGGGGATGAGCAGTTCTTC
>.|.|TRBJ2-7|TRBV19
CASSSHEGLYEQYF
TGTGCCAGTAGTTCCCATGAAGGGCTTTACGAGCAGTACTTC
>.|.|TRBJ2-2|TRBV6-4
CASSDTNTGELFF
TGTGCCAGCAGTGACACGAACACCGGGGAGCTGTTTTTT
>.|TRBD2|TRBJ2-3|TRBV28
CASRPVAGGTDTQYF
TGTGCCAGCAGGCCCGTAGCGGGAGGGACAGATACGCAGTATTTT
>.|.|TRBJ2-7|TRBV21-1
CASSKASGNSYEQYF
TGTGCCAGCAGCAAAGCTTCGGGGAACTCCTACGAGCAGTACTTC
>.|.|TRBJ2-2|TRBV19
CASSIGPLDGNTGELFF
TGTGCCAGTAGTATAGGTCCCTTGGACGGGAACACCGGGGAGCTGTTTTTT
>.|TRBD1|TRBJ2-5|TRBV30
CAWGDRRQETQYF
TGTGCCTGGGGGGACAGGCGTCAGGAGACCCAGTACTTC
>.|.|TRBJ2-2|TRBV7-9
CASSLHYRTANTGELFF
TGTGCCAGCAGCTTACACTATAGAACCGCGAACACCGGGGAGCTGTTTTTT
>.|.|TRBJ1-4|TRBV18
CASSPPPGTGEKLFF
TGTGCCAGCTCACCACCTCCAGGGACGGGGGAAAAACTGTTTTTT
>.|.|TRBJ2-3|TRBV7-2
CASSLVGSDTQYF
TGTGCCAGCAGCTTAGTAGGCTCAGATACGCAGTATTTT
>.|TRBD1|TRBJ2-2|TRBV10-1
CASSARDRARSGELFF
TGCGCCAGCAGTGCCCGGGACAGGGCAAGGTCCGGGGAGCTGTTTTTT
>.|.|TRBJ2-7|TRBV28
CASSFRLAGTAPTSSYEQYF
TGTGCCAGCAGTTTCAGGTTGGCGGGGACAGCCCCGACGAGCTCCTACGAGCAGTACTTC